A selection of T cell receptor beta chains follows, all from one sample in a study of OX40 agonist ivuxolimab in advanced cancers. Data came from immunoSEQ multiplex PCR; TCRdb stores just in-frame clones and leaves some out. The repertoire consists of approximately 92,000 clones, with 94% occurring once and the leading ten covering around 0.17%. The source material was CD4+ or CD8+ T cells sorted from blood, sampled in a trial of the OX40 agonist ivuxolimab. These receptors were collected from an adult with an advanced solid tumor such as melanoma, head and neck, liver or kidney cancer. Each CDR3 is given with its conserved first and last residue. Each record gives: D gene, J gene, V gene, CDR3 DNA, CDR3 protein. The D gene is left open where the match is weak.

>-|TRBJ1-6|TRBV7-9
TGTGCCAGCAGCTTAATACAGCGAGGGAATTCACCCCTCCACTTT
CASSLIQRGNSPLHF
>TRBD2|TRBJ2-3|TRBV27
TGTGCCAGCAGCCCCCTTGCTAGCGGACCCCCTAGCACAGATACGCAGTATTTT
CASSPLASGPPSTDTQYF
>-|TRBJ2-6|TRBV11-3
TGTGCCAGCAGCTTAGGGAACTCTGGGGCCAACGTCCTGACTTTC
CASSLGNSGANVLTF
>-|TRBJ1-4|TRBV4-3
TGCGCCAGCAGCCAAGAGGGGTCGAGGGAAAAACTGTTTTTT
CASSQEGSREKLFF
>-|TRBJ1-1|TRBV7-2
TGTGCCAGCAGCTTAGGACAGAGGAACACTGAAGCTTTCTTT
CASSLGQRNTEAFF
>-|TRBJ2-7|TRBV5-1
TGCGCCAGCAGCCGCTTGTCAGGGTTCTCCTACGAGCAGTACTTC
CASSRLSGFSYEQYF
>-|TRBJ2-3|TRBV5-4
TGTGCCAGCAGCTTGGGGGGGGAGGAGGGCACAGATACGCAGTATTTT
CASSLGGEEGTDTQYF
>-|TRBJ1-2|TRBV9
TGTGCCAGCAGCGTAGGGGGACAAGAGCTACGCTACACCTTC
CASSVGGQELRYTF
>-|TRBJ1-4|TRBV4-1
TGCGCCAGCAGCCAAGATGGGTCGCAACTTAATGAAAAACTGTTTTTT
CASSQDGSQLNEKLFF
>-|TRBJ1-4|TRBV5-1
TGCGCCAGCAGCTTGGTGACAGGTGAGACTAATGAAAAACTGTTTTTT
CASSLVTGETNEKLFF